This T cell receptor (beta chain) was profiled in a study of shared clonotypes between healthy human individuals. Study background: Each donor's CD8 memory used one plate, CD8 naive two, each CD4 subset three. The study's findings and limits: It was observed that 5% to 6% of naive CD4 clonotypes were shared across a few donors. Among non-shared clonotypes, generation probabilities were lower than among those shared by all four donors.

Healthy adults negative for HIV, lacking recent acute infections or vaccinations, served as donors. Method: immunoSEQ multiplex PCR; TCRdb's copy keeps in-frame clones and lacks some. The table has about 2.4 million clones, 93% seen once. Regarding this clone: Its antigen is unidentified.

V shed 4 bases and J shed 1 base, with 15 bases lying between them. Germline CDR1 and CDR2: SGHRS and YFSETQ. The CDR3 length is 15 residues. The source of this sequence is a man aged 18-30 years in good health. Some clones in this sample may be carry-over from other donors' samples. Sequenced input: naive CD4+ T cells from PBMCs. The subset is: CD45RA+ positively selected. The chain employs TRBV5-1 and TRBJ2-7, with D unclear. DNA of the CDR3: TGCGCCAGCAGCAGCCTCCGGGCCGAATCCTACGAGCAGTACTTC. Protein product: CASSSLRAESYEQYF.